This T cell receptor (beta chain) is drawn from a study of a mutant IDH1 vaccine in newly diagnosed glioma. Time point described: week 23, last vaccination. Every vaccine dose comprised 300 ug of mutant IDH1 20-mer peptide plus topical imiquimod. The V and J ends lost 6 bases and 6 bases respectively, with 11 bases between them. The CDR3 sequence is 12 residues long. Germline CDR1 SEHNR, CDR2 FQNEAQ (reference sequence). This clone was detected a few times. Its antigen is not identified. The repertoire was sequenced with immunoSEQ multiplex PCR; TCRdb's copy has only in-frame clones and lacks some. The repertoire holds almost 85,000 clones, with roughly 85% as singletons.

This sequence joins TRBV7-9 and TRBJ1-1; D is ambiguous. The source of this sequence is a man aged 30 to 39 with glioma. Some clones in this sample may be carry-over from other donors' samples. The material was PBMCs, obtained from a glioma patient whose treatment included an IDH1 peptide vaccine. This CDR3 is CASRVPMAEAFF. The CDR3 nucleotides are TGTGCCAGCAGGGTCCCAATGGCTGAAGCTTTCTTT.